Below are 18 T cell receptor beta chains sequenced from a single sample in a study of T cells in narcolepsy. Profiled with immunoSEQ multiplex PCR; TCRdb holds only in-frame clones, not every one. The sample records 30,000 or so clones, 75% to 85% being singletons. The sample was CD45RA- memory CD4+ T cells from PBMCs. The source is a human donor with narcolepsy.

The V call is TRBV19, the J call TRBJ2-3; D might be TRBD1 (5 bases). CDR3 length equals 14 residues. Trimming shortened V by 2 bases and J by 6 bases, and 12 bases separated the two germline ends. Per germline, CDR1 LNHDA and CDR2 SQIVND (reference sequence). CDR3 coding DNA: TGTGCCAGTAGTATATCAGGGCCCGAGGATACGCAGTATTTT. Translating it yields CASSISGPEDTQYF.

This clone was seen once. The V gene is TRBV10-3, the J gene TRBJ1-4; D remains unclear. Germline CDR1 and CDR2: ENHRY and SYGVKD. Trimming took off 0 bases at V and 8 bases at J, with 10 bases between the two ends. This CDR3 region has 14 residues. CDR3 residues: CAISESAKAEKLFF. The CDR3 nucleotides read TGTGCCATCAGTGAGTCAGCAAAGGCAGAAAAACTGTTTTTT.

This clone was seen a few times. The gene calls are TRBV27 and TRBJ1-2; 8 bases fit TRBD1. CDR3 length equals 13 residues. CDR1 is MNHEY and CDR2 is SMNVEV in the germline V gene (reference sequence). The V and J ends lost 10 bases and 4 bases, in that order; junction bases with no gene match: 8. For the CDR3, the DNA is TGTGCCACCGGGACAGGACATCTCTATGGCTACACCTTC. This sequence encodes CATGTGHLYGYTF.

The rearrangement uses TRBV5-6 and TRBJ2-7; D might be TRBD1 (5 bases). The CDR3 loop spans 13 amino acids. V was shortened by 1 base and J by 6 bases, with 11 bases between the two germline ends. Germline V gene sequence: CDR1 SGHDT, CDR2 YYEEEE. The CDR3 DNA follows: TGTGCCAGCAGCTTGAGACAGCCGGGCGAGCAGTACTTC. Its protein is CASSLRQPGEQYF.

The CDR3 sequence is CASRYDSNTGELFF. The CDR3 nucleotides read TGTGCCAGCAGATACGACAGTAACACCGGGGAGCTGTTTTTT. The chain joins TRBV28 to TRBJ2-2; tentative D call: TRBD1 (5 bases). Per germline, CDR1 MDHEN and CDR2 SYDVKM. The CDR3 runs to 14 residues. V shed 6 bases and J shed 2 bases, with 10 bases lying between them. The full variable domain, in which reference TRBV28 and TRBJ2-2 provide the parts outside the CDR3, is DVKVTQSSRYLVKRTGEKVFLECVQDMDHENMFWYRQDPGLGLRLIYFSYDVKMKEKGDIPEGYSVSREKKERFSLILESASTNQTSMYLCASRYDSNTGELFFGEGSRLTVL.

The CDR3 loop is CASSRGDRGDNEKLFF. In DNA form, the CDR3 reads TGTGCCAGCAGCAGAGGGGACAGGGGGGATAATGAAAAACTGTTTTTT. This chain joins TRBV9 and TRBJ1-4; 11 bases are a match to TRBD1. Germline-derived CDR1 and CDR2 are SGDLS and YYNGEE. The CDR3 runs 16 residues. J was trimmed by 4 bases and V by 4 bases; bases with no gene match: 6.

The rearrangement joins TRBV2 to TRBJ1-1; weak D call: TRBD1 (5 bases). In germline, CDR1 is SNHLY, CDR2 FYNNEI. With 1 base removed from V and 7 bases from J, the gap between germline ends came to 13 bases. The CDR3 length is 14 residues. This CDR3 is CASSEGPGILEAFF. The CDR3 nucleotides are TGTGCCAGCAGTGAAGGGCCAGGGATACTTGAAGCTTTCTTT.

The chain recombines TRBV6-5 with TRBJ2-5; D perhaps matches TRBD2 (6 bases). The end of the DNA is better explained by TRBJ2-7, so the J call may be wrong. The germline CDR1 and CDR2 sequences are MNHEY and SVGAGI. This CDR3 has 15 amino acids. The CDR3 spells CASSKGLERVYEQYF. The CDR3 DNA reads TGTGCCAGCAGTAAGGGGCTCGAGCGGGTTTACGAGCAGTACTTC.

In its sample, this clone was seen a few times. The V call is TRBV27, the J call TRBJ1-6, with D unresolved. The V end lost 2 bases, the J end lost 5 bases, and 13 bases lay between the germline ends. Germline CDR1 MNHEY, CDR2 SMNVEV (reference sequence). CDR3 length: 16 residues. CDR3 loop: CASSLRSGRNNSPLHF. The CDR3 DNA follows: TGTGCCAGCAGTTTAAGGTCCGGTAGAAATAATTCACCCCTCCACTTT.

The chain carries TRBV5-6 and TRBJ2-2; tentative D call: TRBD2 (5 bases). Trimming removed 5 bases from V and 0 bases from J, with 14 bases in between. This CDR3 has 16 amino acids. CDR1 and CDR2 (germline): SGHDT, YYEEEE. CDR3 DNA: TGTGCCAGCAGTGTTCTTAGCGCCACGAACACCGGGGAGCTGTTTTTT. Residues: CASSVLSATNTGELFF.

The V gene is TRBV6-1, the J gene TRBJ1-1; no clear D gene. CDR1 MNHNS and CDR2 SASEGT come from the germline V gene. The V end lost 2 bases, the J end lost 3 bases, and 7 bases lay between the germline ends. CDR3 length: 13 residues. CDR3 in DNA: TGTGCCAGCAGTGAACGATTCTACACTGAAGCTTTCTTT. The encoded protein is CASSERFYTEAFF.

This chain connects TRBV28 to TRBJ2-7; D is unclear. The CDR3 loop spans 13 amino acids. Germline V gene sequence: CDR1 MDHEN, CDR2 SYDVKM. Trimming took off 4 bases at V and 0 bases at J, with 7 bases between the two ends. CDR3 protein: CASSSASSYEQYF. The CDR3 nucleotides are TGTGCCAGCAGTTCGGCGAGCTCCTACGAGCAGTACTTC. Looking up the rest from reference TRBV28 and TRBJ2-7 gives the full variable domain: DVKVTQSSRYLVKRTGEKVFLECVQDMDHENMFWYRQDPGLGLRLIYFSYDVKMKEKGDIPEGYSVSREKKERFSLILESASTNQTSMYLCASSSASSYEQYFGPGTRLTVT.

The V and J genes are TRBV9 and TRBJ1-3; maybe TRBD1 (6 bases). CDR1 is SGDLS, CDR2 YYNGEE, per germline. The CDR3 covers 14 residues. Trimming took off 3 bases at V and 4 bases at J, with 11 bases between the two ends. The CDR3: CASSAGTSGNTIYF. CDR3 DNA sequence: TGTGCCAGCAGCGCCGGGACATCAGGAAACACCATATATTTT.

The rearrangement joins TRBV6-1 to TRBJ1-2, with D possibly TRBD1 on 5 matching bases. CDR3 length equals 12 residues. The V end lost 7 bases, the J end lost 8 bases, and 14 bases lay between the germline ends. Per the germline V gene, CDR1 is MNHNS and CDR2 is SASEGT. CDR3 region: CASTMGRGGYTF. Written as DNA, the CDR3 is TGTGCCAGCACGATGGGGCGCGGCGGCTACACCTTC.

This clone was counted a few times. This chain connects TRBV27 to TRBJ2-7; 7 bases align to TRBD2. The CDR3 has 16 amino acids. Germline values: CDR1 MNHEY, CDR2 SMNVEV (reference sequence). The V gene end was trimmed by 2 bases and the J gene end by 0 bases; junction bases not matched to a gene: 7. As DNA, the CDR3 is TGTGCCAGCAGTTTAGAGCGGGGCCAGGGCTCCTACGAGCAGTACTTC. Protein: CASSLERGQGSYEQYF.

The V gene is TRBV6-1, the J gene TRBJ2-1, with 14 bases lining up with TRBD2. The CDR3 runs to 14 residues. Germline V gene sequence: CDR1 MNHNS, CDR2 SASEGT. Trimming at V came to 6 bases and at J to 10 bases, leaving 5 bases not matched to a gene. The CDR3 reads CASRTSGGAREQFF. As DNA, the CDR3 is TGTGCCAGCAGGACTAGCGGGGGGGCCCGGGAGCAGTTCTTC.

The chain has TRBV6-5 and TRBJ2-7, with TRBD1 identical over 8 bases. The V gene's germline CDR1 is MNHEY and CDR2 SVGAGI. This CDR3 comprises 14 residues. The V and J ends lost 11 bases and 2 bases, in that order; junction bases with no gene match: 11. Here the CDR3 DNA reads TGTGCCTCGAATCCAGGGGGCGCTGCCTACGAGCAGTACTTC. It yields the protein CASNPGGAAYEQYF.

The chain couples TRBV28 to TRBJ2-1, with 11 bases identical to TRBD1. The CDR3 has 15 amino acids. The V and J ends lost 6 bases and 9 bases, in that order; junction bases with no gene match: 10. Germline V gene data show CDR1 as MDHEN and CDR2 as SYDVKM. The CDR3 coding sequence is TGTGCCAGCAGGAAGCCGGGACAGGGGGTCCCTGAGCAGTTCTTC. Residues: CASRKPGQGVPEQFF.